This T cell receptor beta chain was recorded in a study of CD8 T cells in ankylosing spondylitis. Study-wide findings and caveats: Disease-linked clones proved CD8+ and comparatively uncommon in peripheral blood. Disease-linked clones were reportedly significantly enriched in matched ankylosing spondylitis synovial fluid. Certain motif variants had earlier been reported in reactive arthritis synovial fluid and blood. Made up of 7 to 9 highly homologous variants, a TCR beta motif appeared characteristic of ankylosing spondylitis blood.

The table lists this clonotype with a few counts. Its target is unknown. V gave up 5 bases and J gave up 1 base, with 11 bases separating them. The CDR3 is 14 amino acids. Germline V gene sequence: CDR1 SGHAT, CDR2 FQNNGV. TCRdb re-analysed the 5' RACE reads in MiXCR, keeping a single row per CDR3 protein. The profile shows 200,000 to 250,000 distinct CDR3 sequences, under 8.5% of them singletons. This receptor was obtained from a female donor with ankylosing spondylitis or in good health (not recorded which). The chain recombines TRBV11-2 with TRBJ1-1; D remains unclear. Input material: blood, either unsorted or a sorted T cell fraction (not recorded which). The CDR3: CASSQRTGNTEAFF. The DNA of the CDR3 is TGTGCCAGCAGCCAACGGACGGGGAACACTGAAGCTTTCTTT.